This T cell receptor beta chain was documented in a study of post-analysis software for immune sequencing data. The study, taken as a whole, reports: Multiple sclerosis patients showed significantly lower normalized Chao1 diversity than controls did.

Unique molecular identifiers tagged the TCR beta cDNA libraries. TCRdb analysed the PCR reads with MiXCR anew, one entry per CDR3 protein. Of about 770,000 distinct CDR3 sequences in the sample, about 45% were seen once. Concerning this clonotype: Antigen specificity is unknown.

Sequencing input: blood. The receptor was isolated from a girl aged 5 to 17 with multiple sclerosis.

The CDR3 loop reads CASSLDRGHDYTF. For the CDR3, the DNA is TGTGCCAGCAGCCTCGACAGGGGGCATGACTACACCTTC. This rearrangement joins TRBV7-3 to TRBJ1-2, with 10 bases that match TRBD1. Germline trimming cut 5 bases from V and 10 bases from J; bases unmatched to any gene: 7. The CDR3 loop spans 13 amino acids. Germline CDR1 reads SGHTA; CDR2 reads FQGTGA.